The clone carrying this TCR beta chain was seen a handful of times. The sample belongs to a study of CD8 T cells in ankylosing spondylitis. MiXCR, run by TCRdb on the 5' RACE reads, gives a single entry per CDR3 protein. The sample carries about 170,000 distinct CDR3 sequences, 18% recorded once. CDR3 length: 16 residues. V lost 5 bases to trimming and J lost 4 bases; unmatched junction nucleotides: 12. Germline CDR1 and CDR2: MNHEY and SMNVEV (reference sequence). The sample consisted of blood, either unsorted or a sorted T cell fraction (not recorded which). The sequence was obtained from a male donor with ankylosing spondylitis or in good health (not recorded which). The chain combines TRBV27 with TRBJ2-5; 8 positions agree with TRBD2. The CDR3 region is CASSKSGSRWGETQYF. DNA of the CDR3: TGTGCCAGCAGTAAAAGCGGGAGTCGATGGGGAGAGACCCAGTACTTC.